This T cell receptor (beta chain) comes out of a study of blood T cell repertoires in COVID-19. Study information: Sources were T cells, B-cell-depleted T cells, or PBMCs; the material itself was cDNA or gDNA.

This clone has a single count. Method: immunoSEQ multiplex PCR; TCRdb's copy keeps in-frame clones and lacks some. The sample has under 200,000 clones; approximately 89% are singletons. V was clipped by 6 bases and J by 3 bases, with 13 bases between them. Germline V gene data show CDR1 as LGHNT and CDR2 as FRNRAP. This CDR3 contains 14 residues. Sequenced input: peripheral blood. The sequence came from a man in his 70s with acute or convalescent COVID-19. V is TRBV12-5 and J is TRBJ2-3, with D possibly matching TRBD1 (5 bases). CDR3 sequence (DNA): TGTGCTAGTGGATTAACCAGGGAAACAGATACGCAGTATTTT. Translation: CASGLTRETDTQYF. The full variable domain, completed using reference TRBV12-5 and TRBJ2-3, is DARVTQTPRHKVTEMGQEVTMRCQPILGHNTVFWYRQTMMQGLELLAYFRNRAPLDDSGMPKDRFSAEMPDATLATLKIQPSEPRDSAVYFCASGLTRETDTQYFGPGTRLTVL.